The 15 T cell receptor beta chains listed next were all sequenced from one sample in a study of T-cell memory formation after mild COVID-19. Via MiXCR, TCRdb re-called the 5' RACE reads, giving one row per CDR3 protein. The data show hundreds of thousands of distinct CDR3 sequences, with around 15% seen just once and 22% held by the top ten. Sequencing was performed on PBMCs or a T cell subset sorted from them (not recorded which). The receptor source for this set is a man between 18 and 35 years old who had mild COVID-19 (a few samples of this study predate the infection). Cell type and time point are not known.

As regards this clonotype: Germline is not matched at one junction end, which may reflect a read error. The CDR3 bases are TGTGCCAGCAGTTTTCCCGGGGGGCAATCACGTGTCACCGGGGAGATGTTTTTT. Translating gives CASSFPGGQSRVTGEMFF. This chain connects TRBV12-3 or TRBV12-4 to TRBJ2-2, with TRBD2 as a possible D gene (7 bases). The CDR3 is made up of 18 amino acids.

This clonotype has more than one count but fewer than ten. The rearrangement links TRBV12-3 or TRBV12-4 to TRBJ1-5; D is uncertain. V lost 2 bases, J lost 4 bases, and 12 bases lay in between. The CDR3 covers 15 residues. DNA of the CDR3: TGTGCCAGCAGTTTAAATTGGCAGAATAATCAGCCCCAGCATTTT. Protein sequence: CASSLNWQNNQPQHF.

The V gene is TRBV5-6, the J gene TRBJ1-2; D unclear. CDR3 length equals 16 residues. V lost 4 bases, J lost 2 bases, and 18 bases lay in between. Germline V CDR1 and CDR2: SGHDT, YYEEEE. CDR3 region: CASSRDGRQQNYGYTF. Written as DNA, the CDR3 is TGTGCCAGCAGCCGCGACGGCCGGCAGCAAAACTATGGCTACACCTTC.

This clonotype occurred a few times. The chain uses TRBV9 and TRBJ2-2; 9 nucleotides line up with TRBD1. Germline lookup yields CDR1 SGDLS and CDR2 YYNGEE. V shed 4 bases and J 0 bases; nucleotides not matched to a gene: 4. The CDR3 extends over 16 amino acids. CDR3 sequence: CASSSDRGSNTGELFF. The CDR3 DNA sequence: TGTGCCAGCAGCTCGGACAGGGGATCGAACACCGGGGAGCTGTTTTTT.

This clonotype was seen a few times. The gene calls are TRBV5-1 and TRBJ2-5; 7 nucleotides agree with TRBD1. Germline trimming cut 0 bases from V and 2 bases from J; bases unmatched to any gene: 7. CDR3 size: 16 residues. The germline V gene encodes CDR1 SGHRS and CDR2 YFSETQ. The DNA for the CDR3 is TGCGCCAGCAGCTTGGACGGGACAGTTCTTCAAGAGACCCAGTACTTC. It yields the protein CASSLDGTVLQETQYF.

The chain combines TRBV7-9 with TRBJ2-1; TRBD2 agrees at 8 bases. J gave up 5 bases and V 5 bases, and 11 bases lay outside the gene matches. The germline gives CDR1 SEHNR, CDR2 FQNEAQ (reference sequence). The CDR3 is made up of 16 amino acids. In DNA, the CDR3 is TGTGCCAGCAGCGAGCTGGTCCTAGCGGGCCACAATGAGCAGTTCTTC. This encodes CASSELVLAGHNEQFF.

The CDR3 here is CASSPKSRTDTQYF. DNA for the CDR3: TGTGCCAGCTCACCAAAATCGCGGACAGATACGCAGTATTTT. J is TRBJ2-3 and V is TRBV18, with D unresolved. There are 14 residues in the CDR3. Deletions cut 2 bases from V and 3 bases from J, with 9 bases between. Germline CDR1 reads KGHSH; CDR2 reads LQKENI.

CDR3 sequence: CASSLVYIGNTEAFF. CDR3 nucleotides: TGCGCCAGCAGCTTGGTTTACATCGGGAACACTGAAGCTTTCTTT. This rearrangement joins TRBV5-1 to TRBJ1-1; D gene uncertain. V was cut by 0 bases and J by 1 base, with 10 bases left in between. This CDR3 region has 15 residues. Germline V gene data show CDR1 as SGHRS and CDR2 as YFSETQ.

The V gene is TRBV2, the J gene TRBJ1-1; weak D call: TRBD1 (6 bases). V shed 7 bases and J shed 4 bases, with 10 bases lying between them. This CDR3 is 12 amino acids long. Per the germline V gene, CDR1 is SNHLY and CDR2 is FYNNEI. CDR3 bases: TGTGCCAGCAAGGGGGAGCTCACTGAAGCTTTCTTT. It translates to CASKGELTEAFF.

This clonotype was seen more than once but under ten times. The V gene is TRBV25-1, the J gene TRBJ2-4; 7 bases are shared with TRBD2. This CDR3 region has 14 residues. Germline CDR1 MGHDK, CDR2 SYGVNS. V was pared by 2 bases and J by 7 bases, with 5 bases of the junction left unmatched. CDR3 sequence (DNA): TGTGCCAGCAGTGAAGGCGGGGAGGGGAACATTCAGTACTTC. It specifies CASSEGGEGNIQYF.

This clonotype was recorded a few times. The genes are TRBV5-1 and TRBJ1-5; a weak D match, TRBD1 (6 bases). The V gene's germline CDR1 is SGHRS and CDR2 YFSETQ. V shed 3 bases and J shed 3 bases, with 13 bases lying between them. The CDR3 totals 15 residues. This chain's CDR3 is CASSSRGEDNQPQHF. Written as DNA, the CDR3 is TGCGCCAGCAGCTCCAGGGGTGAGGACAATCAGCCCCAGCATTTT. The full variable domain, completed using reference TRBV5-1 and TRBJ1-5, is KAGVTQTPRYLIKTRGQQVTLSCSPISGHRSVSWYQQTPGQGLQFLFEYFSETQRNKGNFPGRFSGRQFSNSRSEMNVSTLELGDSALYLCASSSRGEDNQPQHFGDGTRLSIL.

This clonotype was seen a handful of times. The V and J genes are TRBV5-1 and TRBJ2-4; TRBD2 agrees at 11 bases. Germline assignment: CDR1 SGHRS and CDR2 YFSETQ. The CDR3 contains 17 residues. The V segment lost 3 bases and the J segment 0 bases; nucleotides outside the gene matches: 5. DNA for the CDR3: TGCGCCAGCAGCTCGACGACTAGCGGGGCAGCCAAAAACATTCAGTACTTC. Amino acids: CASSSTTSGAAKNIQYF.

This clonotype occurred many times. CDR3 residues: CASSQDLRTGGQYYEQYF. Here the CDR3 DNA reads TGTGCCAGCAGCCAAGATCTTCGGACGGGGGGCCAGTACTACGAGCAGTACTTC. The chain combines TRBV4-2 with TRBJ2-7; a possible D gene is TRBD2 (7 bases). CDR3 length equals 18 residues. V lost 0 bases to trimming and J lost 3 bases, with 21 bases between them. Germline V lookup: CDR1 LGHNA, CDR2 YNFKEQ.

The rearrangement links TRBV10-3 to TRBJ2-5; possibly TRBD2 for D (5 bases). Germline assignment: CDR1 ENHRY and CDR2 SYGVKD. Trimming left V 11 bases short and J 2 bases short, with 18 bases between. The CDR3 sequence is 14 residues long. The CDR3, as DNA: TGTGCCCCCCGGGGAGCGGAGCCACAAGAGACCCAGTACTTC. Translation gives CAPRGAEPQETQYF.

This clonotype showed up just a few times. The chain has TRBV7-2 and TRBJ1-1, with a tentative D call TRBD1 (5 bases). Per the germline V gene, CDR1 is SGHTA and CDR2 is FQGNSA. CDR3 size: 15 residues. V was trimmed by 1 base and J by 4 bases, leaving 13 bases between them. CDR3: CASSLGHRGSTEAFF. The CDR3 DNA is TGTGCCAGCAGCTTAGGACACCGGGGGAGCACTGAAGCTTTCTTT.